The clone carrying this T cell receptor (beta chain) was seen ten or more times. The target antigen is unknown. The sample's time point: persistent/refractory GD, antithyroid drugs over 5 years with positive TRAb. The TCR library was made from RNA extracted from PBMCs. V lost 0 bases, J lost 5 bases, and 4 bases stayed unmatched. Germline CDR1 reads DFQATT; CDR2 reads SNEGSKA (reference sequence). The CDR3 totals 14 residues. These data originate in a study of regulatory T cells in long-lasting Graves disease. Study outcomes and limitations: The persistent group shared 2,741 public clonotypes, more than the 950 to 1,000 shared by new patients.

Libraries of TCR beta came from iRepertoire HTBI primers plus Arm-PCR of CDR3 regions. TCRdb re-called the multiplex PCR reads through MiXCR, storing one row per CDR3 protein. This sample has about 290,000 distinct CDR3 sequences, with 20% to 25% found just once. Sequencing was performed on peripheral blood mononuclear cells (PBMCs), taken when the disease was refractory, from a patient treated with antithyroid drugs. The genes are TRBV20-1 and TRBJ2-7; 10 positions agree with TRBD2. The TCR sequence derives from a female donor with Graves disease. The CDR3 nucleotides are TGCAGTGCTAGAGATCTAGCGGGAGAGGACGAGCAGTACTTC. Its protein is CSARDLAGEDEQYF.